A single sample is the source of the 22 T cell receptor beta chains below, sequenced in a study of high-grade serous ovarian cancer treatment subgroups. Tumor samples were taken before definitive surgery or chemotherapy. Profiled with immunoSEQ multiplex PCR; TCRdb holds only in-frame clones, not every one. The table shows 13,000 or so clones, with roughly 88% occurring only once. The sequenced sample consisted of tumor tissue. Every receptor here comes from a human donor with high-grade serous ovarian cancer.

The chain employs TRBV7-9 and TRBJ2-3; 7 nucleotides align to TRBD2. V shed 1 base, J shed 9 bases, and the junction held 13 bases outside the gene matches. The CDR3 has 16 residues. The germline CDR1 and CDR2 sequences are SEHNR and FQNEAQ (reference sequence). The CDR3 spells CASSLGGGGGPITQYF. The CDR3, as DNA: TGTGCCAGCAGCTTAGGGGGGGGTGGAGGGCCCATCACGCAGTATTTT.

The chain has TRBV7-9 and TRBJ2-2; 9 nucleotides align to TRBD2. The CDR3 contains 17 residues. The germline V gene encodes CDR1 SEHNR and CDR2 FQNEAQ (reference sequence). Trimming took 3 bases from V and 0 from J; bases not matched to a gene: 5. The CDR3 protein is CASSFGRGGANTGELFF. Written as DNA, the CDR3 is TGTGCCAGCAGCTTTGGGCGGGGGGGCGCGAACACCGGGGAGCTGTTTTTT. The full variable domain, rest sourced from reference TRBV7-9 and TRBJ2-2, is DTGVSQNPRHKITKRGQNVTFRCDPISEHNRLYWYRQTLGQGPEFLTYFQNEAQLEKSRLLSDRFSAERPKGSFSTLEIQRTEQGDSAMYLCASSFGRGGANTGELFFGEGSRLTVL.

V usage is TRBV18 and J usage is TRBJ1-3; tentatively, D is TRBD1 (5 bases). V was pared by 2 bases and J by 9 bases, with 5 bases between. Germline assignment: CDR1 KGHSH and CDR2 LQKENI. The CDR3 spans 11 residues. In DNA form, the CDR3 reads TGTGCCAGCTCACCAGGGGCCACCATATATTTT. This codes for CASSPGATIYF. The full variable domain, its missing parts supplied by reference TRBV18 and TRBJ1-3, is NAGVMQNPRHLVRRRGQEARLRCSPMKGHSHVYWYRQLPEEGLKFMVYLQKENIIDESGMPKERFSAEFPKEGPSILRIQQVVRGDSAAYFCASSPGATIYFGEGSWLTVV.

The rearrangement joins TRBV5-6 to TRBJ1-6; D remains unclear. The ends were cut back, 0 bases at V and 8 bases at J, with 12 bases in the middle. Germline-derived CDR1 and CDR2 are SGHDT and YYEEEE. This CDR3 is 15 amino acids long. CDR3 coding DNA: TGTGCCAGCAGCTTGGCCGGCGGGGTGGATTCACCCCTCCACTTT. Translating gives CASSLAGGVDSPLHF.

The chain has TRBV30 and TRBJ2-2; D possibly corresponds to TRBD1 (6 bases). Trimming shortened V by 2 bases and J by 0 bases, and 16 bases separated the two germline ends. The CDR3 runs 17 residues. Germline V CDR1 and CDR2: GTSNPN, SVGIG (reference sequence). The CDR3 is CAWSRNWGQSNTGELFF. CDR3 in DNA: TGTGCCTGGAGTCGGAATTGGGGACAATCGAACACCGGGGAGCTGTTTTTT.

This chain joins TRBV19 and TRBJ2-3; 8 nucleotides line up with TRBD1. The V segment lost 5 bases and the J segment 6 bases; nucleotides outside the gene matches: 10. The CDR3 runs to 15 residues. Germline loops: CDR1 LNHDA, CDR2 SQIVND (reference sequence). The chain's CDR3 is CASSQGTGGRDTQYF. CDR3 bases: TGTGCCAGTAGTCAAGGGACAGGTGGGCGGGATACGCAGTATTTT.

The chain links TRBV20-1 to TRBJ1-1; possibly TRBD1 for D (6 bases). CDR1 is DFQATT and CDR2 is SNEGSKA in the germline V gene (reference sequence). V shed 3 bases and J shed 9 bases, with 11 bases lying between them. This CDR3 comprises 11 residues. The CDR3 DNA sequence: TGCAGTGCTAGCAGCAGGGGTAAAGCTTTCTTT. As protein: CSASSRGKAFF.

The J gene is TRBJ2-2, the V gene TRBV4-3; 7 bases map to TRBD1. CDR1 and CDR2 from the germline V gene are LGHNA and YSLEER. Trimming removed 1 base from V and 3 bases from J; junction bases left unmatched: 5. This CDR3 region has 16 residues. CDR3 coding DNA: TGCGCCAGCAGCCAAGCTCCGGGACAGCACACCGGGGAGCTGTTTTTT. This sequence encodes CASSQAPGQHTGELFF.

CDR3 in amino acids: CASREQGAGELFF. The CDR3 nucleotides are TGTGCAAGTCGCGAACAGGGGGCCGGGGAGCTGTTTTTT. The chain employs TRBV12-2 and TRBJ2-2; the table gives TRBD1 as D, unverified against the DNA. TRBV12-2 is annotated as a pseudogene. This CDR3 is 13 amino acids long.

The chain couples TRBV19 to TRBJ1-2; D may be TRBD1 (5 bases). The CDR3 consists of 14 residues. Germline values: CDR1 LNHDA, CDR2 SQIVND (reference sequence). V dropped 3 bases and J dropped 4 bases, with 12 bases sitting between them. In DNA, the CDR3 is TGTGCCAGTAGTATTGCAGGGATCCCCTATGGCTACACCTTC. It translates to CASSIAGIPYGYTF.

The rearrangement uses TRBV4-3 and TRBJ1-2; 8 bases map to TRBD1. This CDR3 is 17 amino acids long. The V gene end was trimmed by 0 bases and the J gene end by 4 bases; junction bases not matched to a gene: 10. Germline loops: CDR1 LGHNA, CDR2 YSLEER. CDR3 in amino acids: CASSQDKGGRGLYGYTF. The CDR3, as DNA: TGCGCCAGCAGCCAAGATAAAGGTGGCAGGGGGCTCTATGGCTACACCTTC.

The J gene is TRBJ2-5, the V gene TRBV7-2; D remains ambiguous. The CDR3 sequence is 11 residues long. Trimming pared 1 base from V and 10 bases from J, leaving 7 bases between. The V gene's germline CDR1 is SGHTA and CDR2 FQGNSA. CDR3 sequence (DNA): TGTGCCAGCAGCTTAGGACGGATCCAGTACTTC. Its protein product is CASSLGRIQYF.

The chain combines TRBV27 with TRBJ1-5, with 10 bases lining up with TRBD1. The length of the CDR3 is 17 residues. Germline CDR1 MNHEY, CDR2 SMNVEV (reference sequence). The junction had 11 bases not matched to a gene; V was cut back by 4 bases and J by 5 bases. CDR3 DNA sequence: TGTGCCAGCAGTTGGAGTCCCGGGACAGGGGCAGATCAGCCCCAGCATTTT. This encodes CASSWSPGTGADQPQHF.

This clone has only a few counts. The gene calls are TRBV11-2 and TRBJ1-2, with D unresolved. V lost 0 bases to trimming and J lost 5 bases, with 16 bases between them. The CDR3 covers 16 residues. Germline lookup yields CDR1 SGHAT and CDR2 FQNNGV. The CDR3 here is CASSLESRVKLYGYTF. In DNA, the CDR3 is TGTGCCAGCAGCTTAGAGAGTCGAGTGAAGCTTTATGGCTACACCTTC.

The CDR3: CASSEVHSPLHF. The CDR3 bases are TGCGCCAGCAGTGAGGTGCATTCACCCCTCCACTTT. The V gene is TRBV10-2, the J gene TRBJ1-6; D uncertain. The CDR3 covers 12 residues. CDR1 WSHSY and CDR2 SAAADI come from the germline V gene. V lost 2 bases to trimming and J lost 8 bases, with 4 bases between them.

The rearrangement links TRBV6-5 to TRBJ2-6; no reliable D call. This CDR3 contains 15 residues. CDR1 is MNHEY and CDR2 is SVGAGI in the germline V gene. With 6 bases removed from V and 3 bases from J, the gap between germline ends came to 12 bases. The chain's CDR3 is CASRPDLLGANVLTF. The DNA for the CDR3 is TGTGCCAGCAGACCTGACCTTCTTGGGGCCAACGTCCTGACTTTC.

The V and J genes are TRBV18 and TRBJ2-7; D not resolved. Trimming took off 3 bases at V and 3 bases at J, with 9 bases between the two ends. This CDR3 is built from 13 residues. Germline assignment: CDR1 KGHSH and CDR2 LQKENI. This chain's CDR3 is CASSPPLGYEQYV. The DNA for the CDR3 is TGTGCCAGCTCACCTCCTTTAGGCTACGAGCAGTACGTC.

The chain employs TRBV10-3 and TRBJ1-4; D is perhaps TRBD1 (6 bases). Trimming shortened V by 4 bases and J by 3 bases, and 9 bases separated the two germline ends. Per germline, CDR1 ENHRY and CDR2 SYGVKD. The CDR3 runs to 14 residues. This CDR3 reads CAISAGQPNEKLFF. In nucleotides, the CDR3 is TGTGCCATCAGTGCCGGACAGCCTAATGAAAAACTGTTTTTT.

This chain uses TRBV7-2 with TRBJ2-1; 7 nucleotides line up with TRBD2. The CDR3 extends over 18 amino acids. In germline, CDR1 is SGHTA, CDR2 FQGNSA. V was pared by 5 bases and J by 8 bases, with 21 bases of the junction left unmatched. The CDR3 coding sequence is TGTGCCAGCAGCCCACGAGGCGGGCGGGGGTCTACAAGGGATGAGCAGTTCTTC. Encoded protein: CASSPRGGRGSTRDEQFF.

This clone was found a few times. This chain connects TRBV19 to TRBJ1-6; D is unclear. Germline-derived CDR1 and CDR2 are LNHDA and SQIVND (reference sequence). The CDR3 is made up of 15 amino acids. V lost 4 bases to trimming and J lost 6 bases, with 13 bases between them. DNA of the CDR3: TGTGCCAGTAGTAGCGCGGGGTTGGGTAATTCACCCCTCCACTTT. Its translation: CASSSAGLGNSPLHF.

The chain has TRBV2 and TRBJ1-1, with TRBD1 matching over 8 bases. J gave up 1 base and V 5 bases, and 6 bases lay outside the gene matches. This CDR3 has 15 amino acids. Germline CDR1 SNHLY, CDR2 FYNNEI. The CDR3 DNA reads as TGTGCCAGCAGTACGACAGGGGCCGGGAACACTGAAGCTTTCTTT. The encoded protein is CASSTTGAGNTEAFF. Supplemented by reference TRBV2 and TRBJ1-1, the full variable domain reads EPEVTQTPSHQVTQMGQEVILRCVPISNHLYFYWYRQILGQKVEFLVSFYNNEISEKSEIFDDQFSVERPDGSNFTLKIRSTKLEDSAMYFCASSTTGAGNTEAFFGQGTRLTVV.

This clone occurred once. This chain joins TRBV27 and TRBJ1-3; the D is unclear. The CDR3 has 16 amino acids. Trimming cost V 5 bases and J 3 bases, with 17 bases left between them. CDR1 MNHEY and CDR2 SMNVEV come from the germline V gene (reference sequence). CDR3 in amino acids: CASSPTPAKFGNTIYF. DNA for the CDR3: TGTGCCAGCAGTCCCACCCCCGCAAAGTTTGGAAACACCATATATTTT.